The present T cell receptor (beta chain) was sequenced within a study of cytomegalovirus exposure and HLA in healthy donors. Study results and limitations: A later analysis linked a missense DCLRE1C variant to TCR beta V- and J-gene trimming. Many donors shared some public TCRs, even though most TCR sequences were rare.

For this clone: Its antigen is still unknown.

V lost 4 bases and J 6 bases, leaving 10 bases between the germline ends. From germline, CDR1 is SGHAT and CDR2 FQNNGV. The CDR3 is made up of 13 amino acids. PCR primers comprised 60 Vbeta and 13 Jbeta primers. Method: immunoSEQ multiplex PCR; TCRdb's copy keeps in-frame clones and lacks some. Its listing shows 100,000 to 150,000 clones. The chain carries TRBV11-2 and TRBJ2-1; TRBD1 might be the D (6 bases). This clonotype originated in a woman aged 40-49 years in good health and CMV-seropositive. Sequenced material: PBMCs. The CDR3 is CASSSGAPNEQFF. Written as DNA, the CDR3 is TGTGCCAGCAGCTCAGGGGCCCCCAATGAGCAGTTCTTC.